This T cell receptor (beta chain) was sequenced in a study of shared clonotypes between healthy human individuals (dated by TCRdb to the early 2020s). Turning to the overall study: A couple of women and three men aged 18 to 49 years were included in the cohort. For each donor, CD4 naive and CD4 memory were each given three plates, CD8 naive was given two plates, and CD8 memory was given one plate. The study deeply sequenced blood TCR repertoires of about five healthy adults to estimate repertoire size and the extent of clonotype sharing between individuals. Libraries were prepared and TCR repertoires were sequenced by different laboratories using diverse techniques, in order to increase sequencing depth and limit assay-specific biases. Per donor, leukapheresis produced somewhere between about 0.8 and 9 billion PBMCs. General conclusions and limits of the study: Compared with non-shared clonotypes, the clonotypes found in all four sorted-subset donors had higher generation probabilities. Larger estimated clonotype richness was generally found for naive subsets than for memory subsets. The genetic and exposure-history diversity represented was limited by the small number of donors. Based on pairwise subsampling, the degree of clonotype sharing among donors was expected to be affected by sequencing depth. Around 5.4% of naive CD4, 3.5% of naive CD8, roughly 2.4% of memory CD4, and less than 0.45% of memory CD8 clonotypes were shared across several donors. Sampling was limited to blood, and TCR repertoires in tissue likely differ from TCR repertoires in blood. Incomplete sequencing was indicated by rarefaction of sorted-subset datasets, despite the large sequencing depth.

TCR CDR3 regions were amplified from genomic DNA by multiplex PCR using the deep immunoSEQ assay. For each cell subset, the extracted genomic DNA was distributed evenly across all wells of several immunoSEQ 96-well plates, and each plate served as one replicate. For sorted subsets, approximately 200 ng of genomic DNA, equivalent to around 30,000 T cell genomes, went into each replicate PCR. Purified libraries were measured with a Qubit 3.0 fluorometer, size-checked on a Bioanalyzer 2100, and measured again with the KAPA Library Quantification kit. Every immunoSEQ 96-well plate was sequenced on a dedicated single-read 150-cycle Illumina NextSeq 550 flow cell. Under the source paper's analysis protocol: Because the immunoSEQ output held only junctional sequences and lacked quality scores, the filtering could not match the filtering applied to full-length reads. To assign V/J genes and CDR3, sequences were annotated using PyIR, a Python wrapper for IgBLAST v1.9, with IMGT germline references. Reads were filtered out if the reads had weak V/J assignments (E-value above 1e-6), no CDR3, stop codons, out-of-frame junctions, or ambiguous translated residues. V3J clonotypes were defined as sequences sharing the same inferred V gene, J gene, and CDR3 amino acid sequence. Percentage overlap between repertoires was calculated by dividing the number of shared unique clonotypes by the size of the smaller repertoire. Three approaches were used to assess repertoire richness: RTK rarefaction, the Chao1 estimator, and Recon v2.1 estimates of unobserved clonotypes. OLGA was used to compute generation probabilities for all TCRbeta clonotypes that the gDNA method yielded from a handful of donors. TCRdb obtained this table from immuneACCESS and retained in-frame rearrangements with V and J assigned. These tables miss some clones; where compared with another copy, unresolved V genes account for less than half of the shortfall, and the remainder is unexplained. The V and J calls and clone size were taken over from that table, and D and trimming were inferred from the DNA. The sample records a few million clones, 90% to 95% of which are singletons. The leading ten clones occupy about 0.37% of the sample.

The donors were healthy, HIV-negative adults who had no recently reported acute infections or vaccinations. Only Caucasian adults living in Nashville, Tennessee, USA were represented among the donors. CD4+ T cells were enriched by magnetic negative selection, after which naive cells were positively selected on CD45RA and the negative fraction was taken as the memory subset. After blood collection by leukapheresis, PBMCs were isolated using Ficoll-Histopaque density gradient centrifugation and then cryopreserved in the vapor phase of liquid nitrogen. Analytical flow cytometry was used to check the purity and quantity of every magnetically sorted T cell population. Each sorted fraction had its genomic DNA isolated and then quantified by UV absorbance on a Nanodrop 2000c. This clone turned up a few times. No antigen is known for it. Base qualities were left out, and no much larger clone turns up one base away.

The TCR sequence derives from a man in his late teens or twenties in good health. Some clones in this sample may be carry-over from other donors' samples. Sequencing was carried out using naive CD4+ T cells from PBMCs. The meaning of the sample's cell subset or site label: CD45RA+ positively selected.

The DNA sequence reads TGTGCCAGCAACGAGGACAGGGCGGGCCGGGAGCTGTTTTTT. This is translated as CASNEDRAGRELFF. Recombination joined TRBV2 with TRBJ2-2; 8 central nucleotides agree with TRBD1. According to the germline V gene, CDR1 reads SNHLY and CDR2 reads FYNNEI. The CDR3 runs 14 amino acids, cysteine and phenylalanine included. The sequence is cut down to CDR3 DNA, 42 bases in frame from base 1. Here V drops 7 bases and J drops 9 bases, and the junction holds 10 bases not matched to any gene.